The 27 T cell receptor beta chains in this list originate from one sample, sequenced in a study of blood T cell repertoires in COVID-19. This table comes from immunoSEQ multiplex PCR, and its TCRdb copy is limited to in-frame clones, with some not included. Of a few hundred thousand clones listed, 65% to 90% are singletons. The sequenced sample was peripheral blood. The receptors derive from a human donor in a cohort sampled during active COVID-19.

J is TRBJ2-7 and V is TRBV7-8; tentative D call: TRBD2 (6 bases). The V end lost 5 bases, the J end lost 4 bases, and 24 bases lay between the germline ends. Germline values: CDR1 SGHVS, CDR2 FQNEAQ. The CDR3 extends over 17 amino acids. The CDR3 DNA follows: TGTGCCAGCAGCAAGCCGGACTATAGAGGGAAGGGGTACGAGCAGTACTTC. Protein: CASSKPDYRGKGYEQYF.

This clone showed up just a few times. Other DNA sequences within the sample encode an identical CDR3. The V call is TRBV5-1, the J call TRBJ2-7; 10 bases agree with TRBD2. The CDR3 loop spans 14 amino acids. Looked up from germline, CDR1 is SGHRS and CDR2 is YFSETQ. The J segment lost 2 bases and the V segment lost 4 bases, leaving 3 bases of the junction unmatched. The CDR3 DNA reads as TGCGCCAGCAGCCTAACTAGCGGGGCCTACGAGCAGTACTTC. Translating it yields CASSLTSGAYEQYF.

The rearrangement joins TRBV6-5 to TRBJ1-2, with a tentative D call TRBD1 (5 bases). Germline assignment: CDR1 MNHEY and CDR2 SVGAGI. The CDR3 is made up of 13 amino acids. Between the trimmed V and J ends, which lost 5 bases and 6 bases, there was a span of 13 bases. Written as DNA, the CDR3 is TGTGCCAGCAGTCCCTCAGGGCGGCATGGCTACACCTTC. Protein sequence: CASSPSGRHGYTF.

The chain uses TRBV7-2 and TRBJ2-7; TRBD2 aligns across 8 bases. Germline V CDR1 and CDR2: SGHTA, FQGNSA. This CDR3 is built from 14 residues. V gave up 1 base and J gave up 3 bases; unmatched junction bases: 2. Written as DNA, the CDR3 is TGTGCCAGCAGCTTAGTCGCGGGAGGCTACGAGCAGTACTTC. Its protein is CASSLVAGGYEQYF.

The chain couples TRBV12-5 to TRBJ2-1; D ambiguous. Trimming took off 5 bases at V and 12 bases at J, with 14 bases between the two ends. CDR1 and CDR2 from the germline V gene are LGHNT and FRNRAP. The CDR3 totals 12 residues. In DNA, the CDR3 is TGTGCTAGTGGTCCAATCCCCGGTGGGCAGTTCTTC. It yields the protein CASGPIPGGQFF.

This chain joins TRBV7-2 and TRBJ2-4; 12 positions match TRBD2. The junction had 9 bases not matched to a gene; V was cut back by 2 bases and J by 1 base. Germline CDR1 is SGHTA and CDR2 is FQGNSA. This CDR3 contains 19 residues. CDR3 residues: CASSLRASGGDFAKNIQYF. DNA for the CDR3: TGTGCCAGCAGCTTAAGGGCTAGCGGGGGGGACTTCGCCAAAAACATTCAGTACTTC.

Only one count was recorded for this clone. The chain employs TRBV7-3 and TRBJ2-1, with D perhaps TRBD2 (6 bases). The CDR3 runs to 14 residues. V was trimmed by 3 bases and J by 8 bases, leaving 14 bases between them. Germline V gene data show CDR1 as SGHTA and CDR2 as FQGTGA. Here the CDR3 DNA reads TGTGCCAGCAGCTTCCGTATCGGAGGGTATGAGCAGTTCTTC. Its translation is CASSFRIGGYEQFF.

The J gene is TRBJ1-2, the V gene TRBV6-5; 9 bases line up with TRBD1. The CDR3 runs to 14 residues. After removal of 6 bases from V and 11 bases from J, the junction contained 13 bases not matched to a gene. From germline, CDR1 is MNHEY and CDR2 SVGAGI. The CDR3 coding sequence is TGTGCCAGCAGCTTTCCCGGGACAGGGTTGTGGTACACCTTC. Protein: CASSFPGTGLWYTF.

The gene calls are TRBV14 and TRBJ2-7, with a possible D match to TRBD1 (5 bases). The CDR3 extends over 14 amino acids. The V end was cut by 4 bases, the J end by 3 bases, with 13 bases between. CDR1 is SGHDN and CDR2 is FVKESK in the germline V gene. DNA of the CDR3: TGTGCCAGCAGCCTAATCAACAGGCGCTACGAGCAGTACTTC. Protein sequence: CASSLINRRYEQYF.

V is TRBV10-1 and J is TRBJ2-1, with TRBD2 matching over 13 bases. This CDR3 region has 15 residues. Germline loops: CDR1 WNHNN, CDR2 SYGVQD (reference sequence). V was pared by 0 bases and J by 7 bases, with 0 bases of the junction left unmatched. The CDR3 DNA sequence: TGCGCCAGCAGTGAGTCGACTAGCGGGGGGAATGAGCAGTTCTTC. As protein: CASSESTSGGNEQFF.

This CDR3 is CASSTRTGVAPEAFF. The CDR3 nucleotides read TGTGCCAGCAGCACCCGGACAGGAGTCGCCCCTGAAGCTTTCTTT. The chain recombines TRBV7-9 with TRBJ1-1, with TRBD1 matching 7 bases. Unmatched junction bases numbered 12, after V lost 5 bases and J lost 6 bases. In germline, CDR1 is SEHNR, CDR2 FQNEAQ (reference sequence). This CDR3 is 15 amino acids long. The full variable domain, with the rest looked up from reference TRBV7-9 and TRBJ1-1, is DTGVSQNPRHKITKRGQNVTFRCDPISEHNRLYWYRQTLGQGPEFLTYFQNEAQLEKSRLLSDRFSAERPKGSFSTLEIQRTEQGDSAMYLCASSTRTGVAPEAFFGQGTRLTVV.

The chain couples TRBV30 to TRBJ1-6; possible D gene TRBD1, 5 bases. The CDR3 is 14 residues long. V was cut by 0 bases and J by 10 bases, with 13 bases left in between. Germline loops: CDR1 GTSNPN, CDR2 SVGIG (reference sequence). CDR3 nucleotide sequence: TGTGCCTGGAGTGTACACCCTGGGGGGTCACCCCTCCACTTT. The encoded protein is CAWSVHPGGSPLHF.

The V call is TRBV25-1, the J call TRBJ2-7; TRBD2 might be the D (6 bases). CDR1 and CDR2 (germline): MGHDK, SYGVNS. V gave up 8 bases and J gave up 5 bases, with 19 bases separating them. The CDR3 is 14 residues long. The CDR3 loop is CASGHPPPSDEQYF. The CDR3, as DNA: TGTGCCAGCGGACACCCTCCTCCTAGCGACGAGCAGTACTTC.

CDR3 DNA: TGTGCCAGCAGCCTGAGACAGGGGGCGTACTATGGCTACACCTTC. Translated, it gives CASSLRQGAYYGYTF. This rearrangement joins TRBV11-2 to TRBJ1-2; 10 positions agree with TRBD1. V dropped 5 bases and J dropped 3; count of bases not matched to a gene: 6. The CDR3 is made up of 15 amino acids. In germline, CDR1 is SGHAT, CDR2 FQNNGV. Drawing the rest from reference TRBV11-2 and TRBJ1-2, the complete variable domain is EAGVAQSPRYKIIEKRQSVAFWCNPISGHATLYWYQQILGQGPKLLIQFQNNGVVDDSQLPKDRFSAERLKGVDSTLKIQPAKLEDSAVYLCASSLRQGAYYGYTFGSGTRLTVV.

The chain couples TRBV14 to TRBJ2-7; perhaps TRBD1 as D (5 bases). The germline V gene has CDR1 SGHDN and CDR2 FVKESK. The CDR3 totals 13 residues. V lost 0 bases and J 6 bases, leaving 9 bases between the germline ends. CDR3 region: CASSQELGLEQYF. DNA for the CDR3: TGTGCCAGCAGCCAAGAATTGGGGCTCGAGCAGTACTTC.

Here the CDR3 DNA reads TGCAGCGTTGGTGCAGGGTTGGCCTACGAGCAGTACTTC. The encoded protein is CSVGAGLAYEQYF. The rearrangement joins TRBV29-1 to TRBJ2-7; tentative D call: TRBD1 (5 bases). The CDR3 is 13 amino acids. Trimming removed 4 bases at V and 2 bases at J, with 12 bases between. CDR1 SQVTM and CDR2 ANQGSEA come from the germline V gene.

This chain uses TRBV18 with TRBJ1-5; D remains ambiguous. This CDR3 is built from 15 residues. Germline-derived CDR1 and CDR2 are KGHSH and LQKENI. V gave up 1 base and J gave up 5 bases, with 12 bases separating them. CDR3 nucleotides: TGTGCCAGCTCACCACGCGGAGGGAGGGATCAGCCCCAGCATTTT. Its protein product is CASSPRGGRDQPQHF.

The rearrangement uses TRBV6-1 and TRBJ1-5; D is undetermined. V was cut by 0 bases and J by 7 bases, with 13 bases left in between. The CDR3 length is 15 residues. Germline loops: CDR1 MNHNS, CDR2 SASEGT. The CDR3 spells CASSEAPRPGQPQHF. CDR3 nucleotides: TGTGCCAGCAGTGAAGCGCCCAGGCCGGGGCAGCCCCAGCATTTT.

The chain joins TRBV27 to TRBJ1-6; maybe TRBD1 (6 bases). CDR3 length equals 17 residues. The ends were cut back, 6 bases at V and 4 bases at J, with 19 bases in the middle. Germline V lookup: CDR1 MNHEY, CDR2 SMNVEV (reference sequence). The CDR3 DNA sequence: TGTGCCAGCAGACTATTTACAGGGCTTTCGTATAATTCACCCCTCCACTTT. It encodes CASRLFTGLSYNSPLHF.

The chain carries TRBV24-1 and TRBJ2-1, with 7 bases lining up with TRBD2. The CDR3 totals 17 residues. V lost 4 bases, J lost 0 bases, and 8 bases stayed unmatched. Germline lookup yields CDR1 KGHDR and CDR2 SFDVKD. CDR3 sequence reads: CATSDPGGGRSYNEQFF. The CDR3 DNA reads TGTGCCACCAGTGACCCTGGCGGGGGTCGCTCCTACAATGAGCAGTTCTTC.

This clone was detected once. This sequence joins TRBV3-1 (or the pseudogene TRBV3-2) and TRBJ2-1; 9 bases fit TRBD1. This CDR3 has 13 amino acids. CDR1 is LGHDT, CDR2 YNNKEL, per germline (reference sequence). Losses at the gene ends were 5 bases for V and 8 bases for J; bases not matched to a gene: 4. The CDR3 reads CASSGQGWHEQFF. The CDR3 DNA follows: TGTGCCAGCAGCGGACAGGGGTGGCATGAGCAGTTCTTC.

This clone was detected a few times. V and J are TRBV25-1 and TRBJ2-2, with D perhaps TRBD2 (7 bases). Germline V gene lookup returns CDR1 MGHDK and CDR2 SYGVNS. V was trimmed by 4 bases and J by 6 bases, leaving 9 bases between them. The CDR3 runs 13 residues. As DNA, the CDR3 is TGTGCCAGCAGTGCGGGGGGCCCCGGGGAGCTGTTTTTT. Translated, it gives CASSAGGPGELFF.

V gene TRBV2 combines with J gene TRBJ2-7; D is unresolved. The germline V gene has CDR1 SNHLY and CDR2 FYNNEI. Trimming stripped 8 bases from V and 2 bases from J, with 13 bases between. The CDR3 has 13 amino acids. CDR3 sequence: CASSARIPYEQYF. CDR3 nucleotides: TGTGCCAGCTCCGCGAGAATTCCCTACGAGCAGTACTTC.

The chain uses TRBV30 and TRBJ1-1; D not certain. V dropped 4 bases and J dropped 4 bases, with 22 bases sitting between them. Germline V lookup: CDR1 GTSNPN, CDR2 SVGIG (reference sequence). This CDR3 comprises 16 residues. The CDR3 DNA reads TGTGCCTGGAAACGGGCGAAGACGGGTGAGGGCACTGAAGCTTTCTTT. Translating gives CAWKRAKTGEGTEAFF. Using reference TRBV30 and TRBJ1-1 for the parts outside the CDR3, the full variable domain is SQTIHQWPATLVQPVGSPLSLECTVEGTSNPNLYWYRQAAGRGLQLLFYSVGIGQISSEVPQNLSASRPQDRQFILSSKKLLLSDSGFYLCAWKRAKTGEGTEAFFGQGTRLTVV.

For this clone: Sequence at one end of the junction differs from germline and may be a read error. The chain has TRBV10-3 and TRBJ1-3; D is possibly TRBD1 (5 bases). The germline V gene encodes CDR1 ENHRY and CDR2 SYGVKD. This CDR3 spans 13 amino acids. CDR3 DNA: TGTGCCATCAGTGAAGACAGCGAAACTCCTGGGGATTTT. Translated: CAISEDSETPGDF.

The chain couples TRBV10-2 to TRBJ2-1; 9 nucleotides agree with TRBD2. The CDR3 contains 14 residues. The junction had 10 bases not matched to a gene; V was cut back by 8 bases and J by 8 bases. In germline, CDR1 is WSHSY, CDR2 SAAADI. The CDR3: CASGTSRFEDEQFF. As DNA, the CDR3 is TGCGCCAGCGGGACTAGCCGGTTTGAGGATGAGCAGTTCTTC.

The V call is TRBV4-1, the J call TRBJ2-3; 7 bases line up with TRBD1. This CDR3 spans 15 amino acids. V was pared by 1 base and J by 2 bases, with 3 bases of the junction left unmatched. CDR1 and CDR2 from the germline V gene are MGHRA and YSYEKL. CDR3 sequence (DNA): TGCGCCAGCAGCCAAGGGGACAGCTTCACAGATACGCAGTATTTT. This encodes CASSQGDSFTDTQYF.